This T cell receptor (beta chain) was documented in a study of post-analysis software for immune sequencing data. This clonotype was seen a few times. Its matching antigen is unknown. Study findings and constraints: Four or five TRBV segments, TRBV5-6, TRBV5-1 and TRBV20-1 among them, were found more frequent in patients than controls.

V lost 4 bases and J lost 0; bases outside the gene matches: 6. This CDR3 comprises 16 residues. Germline V gene sequence: CDR1 SGHTS, CDR2 YDEGEE. Each TCR beta cDNA library carried unique molecular identifiers. MiXCR was run by TCRdb on the PCR reads, yielding one entry per CDR3 protein. Here the sample spans 750,000 to 950,000 distinct CDR3 sequences, 53% being singletons. The chain joins TRBV5-8 to TRBJ2-7; 11 nucleotides align to TRBD1. Sequencing input: blood. The clonotype comes from a girl aged 5 to 17 with multiple sclerosis. DNA of the CDR3: TGTGCCAGCAGCGACGGACAGGGGGCCAACTCCTACGAGCAGTACTTC. Translating gives CASSDGQGANSYEQYF.